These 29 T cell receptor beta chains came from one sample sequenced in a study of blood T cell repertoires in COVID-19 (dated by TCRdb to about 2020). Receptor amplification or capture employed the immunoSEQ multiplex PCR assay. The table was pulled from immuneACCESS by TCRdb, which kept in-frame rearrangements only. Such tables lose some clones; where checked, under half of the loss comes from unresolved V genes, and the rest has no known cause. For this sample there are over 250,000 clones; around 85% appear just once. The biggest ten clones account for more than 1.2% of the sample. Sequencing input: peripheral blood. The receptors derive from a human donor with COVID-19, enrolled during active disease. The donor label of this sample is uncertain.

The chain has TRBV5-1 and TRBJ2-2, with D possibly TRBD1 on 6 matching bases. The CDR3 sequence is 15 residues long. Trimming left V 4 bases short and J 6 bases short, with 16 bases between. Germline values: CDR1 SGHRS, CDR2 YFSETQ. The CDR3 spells CASSRGSPAPGELFF. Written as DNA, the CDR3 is TGCGCCAGCAGCAGGGGGAGCCCAGCCCCCGGGGAGCTGTTTTTT.

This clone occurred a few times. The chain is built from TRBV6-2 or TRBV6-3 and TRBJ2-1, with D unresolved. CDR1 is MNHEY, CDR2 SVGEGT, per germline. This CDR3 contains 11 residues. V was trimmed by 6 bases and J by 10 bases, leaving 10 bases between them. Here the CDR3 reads CASSPSLEQFF. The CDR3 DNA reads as TGTGCCAGCAGCCCTTCTCTGGAGCAGTTCTTC.

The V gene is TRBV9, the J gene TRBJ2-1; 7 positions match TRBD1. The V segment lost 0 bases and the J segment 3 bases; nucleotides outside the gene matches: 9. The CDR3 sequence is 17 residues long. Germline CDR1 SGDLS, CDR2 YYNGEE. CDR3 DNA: TGTGCCAGCAGCGTAGTTGTGGGGGCAGGGGGCTACAATGAGCAGTTCTTC. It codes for CASSVVVGAGGYNEQFF.

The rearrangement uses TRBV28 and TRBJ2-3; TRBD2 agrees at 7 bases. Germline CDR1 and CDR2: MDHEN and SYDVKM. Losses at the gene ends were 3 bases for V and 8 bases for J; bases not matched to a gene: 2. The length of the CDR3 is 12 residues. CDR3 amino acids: CASSFPGGTQYF. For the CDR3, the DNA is TGTGCCAGCAGTTTTCCGGGGGGTACGCAGTATTTT.

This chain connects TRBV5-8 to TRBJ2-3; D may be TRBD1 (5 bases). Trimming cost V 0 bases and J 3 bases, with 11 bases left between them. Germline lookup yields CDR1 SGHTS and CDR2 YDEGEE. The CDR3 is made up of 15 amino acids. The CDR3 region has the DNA TGTGCCAGCAGCTTGGAAGGGGCAGGGACAGATACGCAGTATTTT. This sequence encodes CASSLEGAGTDTQYF. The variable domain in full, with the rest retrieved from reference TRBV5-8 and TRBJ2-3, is EAGVTQSPTHLIKTRGQQATLRCSPISGHTSVYWYQQALGLGLQFLLWYDEGEERNRGNFPPRFSGRQFPNYSSELNVNALELEDSALYLCASSLEGAGTDTQYFGPGTRLTVL.

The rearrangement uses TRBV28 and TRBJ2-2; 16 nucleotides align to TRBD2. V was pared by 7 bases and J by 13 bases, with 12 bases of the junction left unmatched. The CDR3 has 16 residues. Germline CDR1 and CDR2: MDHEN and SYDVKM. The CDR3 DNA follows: TGTGCCAGCACTACCCCCTCCGGGACTAGCGGGAGGGGGCTGTTTTTT. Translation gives CASTTPSGTSGRGLFF.

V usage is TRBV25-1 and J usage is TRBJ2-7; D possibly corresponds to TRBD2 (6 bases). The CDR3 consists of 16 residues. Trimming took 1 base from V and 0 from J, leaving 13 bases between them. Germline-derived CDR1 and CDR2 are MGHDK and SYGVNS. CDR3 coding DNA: TGTGCCAGCAGTGAATTTGGGGCGGGAAGCTCCTACGAGCAGTACTTC. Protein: CASSEFGAGSSYEQYF.

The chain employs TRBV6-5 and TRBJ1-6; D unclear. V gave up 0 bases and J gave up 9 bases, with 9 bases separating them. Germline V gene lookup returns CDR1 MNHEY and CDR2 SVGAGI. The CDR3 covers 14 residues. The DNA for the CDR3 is TGTGCCAGCAGTTACTCGTATCGCGGTTCACCCCTCCACTTT. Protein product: CASSYSYRGSPLHF.

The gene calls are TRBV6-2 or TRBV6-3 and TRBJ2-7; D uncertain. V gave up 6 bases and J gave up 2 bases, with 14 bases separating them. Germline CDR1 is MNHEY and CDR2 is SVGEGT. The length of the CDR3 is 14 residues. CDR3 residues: CASSLALPPYEQYF. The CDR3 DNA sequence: TGTGCCAGCAGCCTGGCACTACCGCCCTACGAGCAGTACTTC.

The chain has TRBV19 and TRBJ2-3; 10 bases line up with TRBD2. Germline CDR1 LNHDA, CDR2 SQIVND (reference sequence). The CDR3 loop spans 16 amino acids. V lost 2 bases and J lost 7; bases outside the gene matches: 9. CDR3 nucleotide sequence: TGTGCCAGTAGTATACGGTCAGCGGGAGGGCCGTATACGCAGTATTTT. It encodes CASSIRSAGGPYTQYF. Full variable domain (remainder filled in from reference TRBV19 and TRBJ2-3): DGGITQSPKYLFRKEGQNVTLSCEQNLNHDAMYWYRQDPGQGLRLIYYSQIVNDFQKGDIAEGYSVSREKKESFPLTVTSAQKNPTAFYLCASSIRSAGGPYTQYFGPGTRLTVL.

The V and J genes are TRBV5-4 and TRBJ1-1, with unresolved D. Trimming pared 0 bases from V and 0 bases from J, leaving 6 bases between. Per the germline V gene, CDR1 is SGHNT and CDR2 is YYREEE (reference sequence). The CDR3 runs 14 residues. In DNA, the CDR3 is TGTGCCAGCAGCTTGGAACAGATGAACACTGAAGCTTTCTTT. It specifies CASSLEQMNTEAFF.

Written as DNA, the CDR3 is TGTGCCTGGAGTGTAGGATTGGGCGATCAGCCCCAGCATTTT. It yields the protein CAWSVGLGDQPQHF. This chain uses TRBV30 with TRBJ1-5; D gene unclear. V gave up 0 bases and J gave up 5 bases, with 11 bases separating them. The CDR3 covers 14 residues. In germline, CDR1 is GTSNPN, CDR2 SVGIG (reference sequence).

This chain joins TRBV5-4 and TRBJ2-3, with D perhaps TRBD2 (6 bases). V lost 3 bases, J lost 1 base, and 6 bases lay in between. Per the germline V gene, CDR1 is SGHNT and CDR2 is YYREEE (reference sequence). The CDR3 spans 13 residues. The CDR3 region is CASSSSGTDTQYF. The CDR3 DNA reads TGTGCCAGCAGCTCTAGCGGCACAGATACGCAGTATTTT.

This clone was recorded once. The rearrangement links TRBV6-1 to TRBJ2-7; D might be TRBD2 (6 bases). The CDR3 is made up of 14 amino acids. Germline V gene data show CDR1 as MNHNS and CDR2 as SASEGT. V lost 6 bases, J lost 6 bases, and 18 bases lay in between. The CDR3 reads CASSPPGGLGEQYF. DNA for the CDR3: TGTGCCAGCAGCCCGCCCGGAGGGTTGGGCGAGCAGTACTTC.

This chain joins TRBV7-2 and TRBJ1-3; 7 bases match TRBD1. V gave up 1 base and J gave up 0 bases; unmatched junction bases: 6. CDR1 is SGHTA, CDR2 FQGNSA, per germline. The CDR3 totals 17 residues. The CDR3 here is CASSLVAGGFSGNTIYF. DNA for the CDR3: TGTGCCAGCAGCTTAGTAGCAGGGGGATTCTCTGGAAACACCATATATTTT. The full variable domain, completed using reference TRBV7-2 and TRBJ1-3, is GAGVSQSPSNKVTEKGKDVELRCDPISGHTALYWYRQSLGQGLEFLIYFQGNSAPDKSGLPSDRFSAERTGGSVSTLTIQRTQQEDSAVYLCASSLVAGGFSGNTIYFGEGSWLTVV.

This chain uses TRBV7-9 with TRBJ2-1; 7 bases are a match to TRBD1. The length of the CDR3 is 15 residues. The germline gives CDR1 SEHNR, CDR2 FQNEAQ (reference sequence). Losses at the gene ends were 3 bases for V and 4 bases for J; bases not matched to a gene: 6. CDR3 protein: CASSFRGTEYNEQFF. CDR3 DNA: TGTGCCAGCAGCTTCAGGGGGACAGAGTACAATGAGCAGTTCTTC.

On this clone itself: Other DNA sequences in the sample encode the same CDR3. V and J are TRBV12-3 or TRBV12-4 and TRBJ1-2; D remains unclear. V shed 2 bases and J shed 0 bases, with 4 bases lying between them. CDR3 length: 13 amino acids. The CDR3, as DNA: TGTGCCAGCAGTTTAACAACTAACTATGGCTACACCTTC. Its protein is CASSLTTNYGYTF.

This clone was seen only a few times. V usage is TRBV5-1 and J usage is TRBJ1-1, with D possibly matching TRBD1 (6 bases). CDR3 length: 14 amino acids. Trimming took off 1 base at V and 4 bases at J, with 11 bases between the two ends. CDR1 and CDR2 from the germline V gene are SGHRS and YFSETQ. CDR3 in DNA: TGCGCCAGCAGCTTGCGTGTGGGGGCCACTGAAGCTTTCTTT. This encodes CASSLRVGATEAFF.

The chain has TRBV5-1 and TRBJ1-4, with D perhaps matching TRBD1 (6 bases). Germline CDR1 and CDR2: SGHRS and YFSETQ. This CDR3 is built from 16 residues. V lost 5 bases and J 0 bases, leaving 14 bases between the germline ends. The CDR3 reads CASRIIGGTTNEKLFF. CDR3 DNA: TGCGCCAGCAGAATCATTGGGGGCACAACTAATGAAAAACTGTTTTTT.

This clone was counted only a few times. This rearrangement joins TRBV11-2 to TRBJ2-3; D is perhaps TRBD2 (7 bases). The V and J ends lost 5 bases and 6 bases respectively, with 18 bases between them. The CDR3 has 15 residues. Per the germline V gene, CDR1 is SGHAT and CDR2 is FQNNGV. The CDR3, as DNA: TGTGCCAGCAGCCCCCTAGGGGGGGATGTGGATACGCAGTATTTT. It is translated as CASSPLGGDVDTQYF.

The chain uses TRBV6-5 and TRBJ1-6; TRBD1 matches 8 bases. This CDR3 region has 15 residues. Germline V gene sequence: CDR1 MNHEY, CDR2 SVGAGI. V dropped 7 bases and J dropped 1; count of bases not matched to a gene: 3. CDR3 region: CASKRDRSYNSPLHF. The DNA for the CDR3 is TGTGCCAGCAAACGGGACAGGTCCTATAATTCACCCCTCCACTTT.

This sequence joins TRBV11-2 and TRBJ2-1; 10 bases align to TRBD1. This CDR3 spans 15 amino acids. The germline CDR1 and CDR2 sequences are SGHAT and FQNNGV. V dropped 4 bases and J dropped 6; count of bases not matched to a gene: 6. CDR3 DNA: TGTGCCAGCAGCTCTAGGACAGGGGGAATCAATGAGCAGTTCTTC. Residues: CASSSRTGGINEQFF.

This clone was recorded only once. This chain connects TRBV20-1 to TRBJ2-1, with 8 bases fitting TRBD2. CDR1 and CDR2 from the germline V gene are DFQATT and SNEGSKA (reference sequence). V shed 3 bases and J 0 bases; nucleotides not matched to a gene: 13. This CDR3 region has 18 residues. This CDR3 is CSASRSGRGVGSYNEQFF. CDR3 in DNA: TGCAGTGCTAGTCGGAGCGGGAGAGGAGTGGGCTCCTACAATGAGCAGTTCTTC.

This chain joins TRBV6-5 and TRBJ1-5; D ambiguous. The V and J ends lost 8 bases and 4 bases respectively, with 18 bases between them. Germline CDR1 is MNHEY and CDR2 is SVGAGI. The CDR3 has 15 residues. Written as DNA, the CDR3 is TGTGCCAGCTCCCAGGCGGGATCTTGGAATCAGCCCCAGCATTTT. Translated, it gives CASSQAGSWNQPQHF.

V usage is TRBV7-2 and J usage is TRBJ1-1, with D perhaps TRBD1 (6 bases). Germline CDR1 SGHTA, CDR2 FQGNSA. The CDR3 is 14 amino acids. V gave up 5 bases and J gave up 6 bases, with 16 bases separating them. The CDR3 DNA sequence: TGTGCCAGCAGCCTATCCGGCAGGGGTTCTGAAGCTTTCTTT. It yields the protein CASSLSGRGSEAFF.

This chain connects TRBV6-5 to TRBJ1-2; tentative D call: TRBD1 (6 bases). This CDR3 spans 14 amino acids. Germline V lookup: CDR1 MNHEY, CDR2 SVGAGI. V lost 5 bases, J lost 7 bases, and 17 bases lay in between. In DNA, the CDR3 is TGTGCCAGCAGTCAACACCGGGACATAGGTGGCTACACCTTC. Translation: CASSQHRDIGGYTF.

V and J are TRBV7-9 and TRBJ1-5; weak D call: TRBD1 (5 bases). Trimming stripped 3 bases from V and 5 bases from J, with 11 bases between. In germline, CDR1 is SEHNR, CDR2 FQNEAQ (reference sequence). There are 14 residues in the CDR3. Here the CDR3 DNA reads TGTGCCAGCAGCTTTACGGGGGGTGATCAGCCCCAGCATTTT. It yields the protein CASSFTGGDQPQHF.

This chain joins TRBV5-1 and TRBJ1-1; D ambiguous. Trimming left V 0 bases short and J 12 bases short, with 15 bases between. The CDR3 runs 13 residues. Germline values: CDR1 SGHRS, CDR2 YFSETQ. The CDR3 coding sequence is TGCGCCAGCAGCTTGGCAGGCCTTTCCAGAACTTTCTTT. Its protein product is CASSLAGLSRTFF.

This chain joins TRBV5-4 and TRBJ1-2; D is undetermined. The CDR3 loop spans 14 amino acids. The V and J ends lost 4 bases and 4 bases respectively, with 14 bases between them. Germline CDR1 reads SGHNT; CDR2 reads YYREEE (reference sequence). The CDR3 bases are TGTGCCAGCAGCCCCCGGGAGCTCATCTATGGCTACACCTTC. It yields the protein CASSPRELIYGYTF.